This TCR beta chain is drawn from a study of T cells in Graves' hyperthyroidism and ophthalmopathy. Trimming pared 4 bases from V and 0 bases from J, leaving 10 bases between. CDR3 length: 15 residues. Germline CDR1 and CDR2: LGHDT and YNNKEL (reference sequence). A lack of ophthalmopathy progression within 18 months defined stable Graves' hyperthyroidism. Study-level findings and limits: Within blood appeared most thyroid clonotypes that had expanded above 0.001.

RNA transcripts gave rise to amplified TCR beta CDR3 regions. First-round RT-PCR targeting the TCR CDR3 was performed with the HTBI primer set. TCRdb redid the calling of the multiplex PCR reads with MiXCR, one entry per CDR3 protein. The sample includes roughly 420,000 distinct CDR3 sequences, around a sixth of them seen just once. This clonotype was detected many times. What it recognizes is unknown. The clonotype was recovered from a woman aged 18-29 years with Graves' hyperthyroidism. Sample: blood. The rearrangement uses TRBV3-1 and TRBJ1-5; D remains ambiguous. CDR3 in amino acids: CASSLDLGSNQPQHF. CDR3 DNA sequence: TGTGCCAGCAGCCTCGACCTGGGTAGCAATCAGCCCCAGCATTTT.